This TCR beta chain was identified during a study of blood T cell repertoires in COVID-19. At the level of the study: Both acute and convalescent COVID-19 samples were obtained from the United States, Italy and Spain.

The CDR3 is 15 residues long. Germline CDR1 is SGHNT and CDR2 is YYREEE (reference sequence). Between the trimmed V and J ends, which lost 6 bases and 2 bases, there was a span of 17 bases. Sequencing used immunoSEQ multiplex PCR; TCRdb keeps in-frame clones, though not all of them. The data show more than 70,000 clones, over 75% seen once. V usage is TRBV5-4 and J usage is TRBJ1-2; D may be TRBD1 (6 bases). The clonotype comes from a man in his 60s with acute or convalescent COVID-19. Sequenced: peripheral blood. CDR3: CASTTQPQGNYGYTF. The CDR3 bases are TGTGCCAGCACCACACAACCGCAGGGGAACTATGGCTACACCTTC.